Reported below is one TCR beta chain. The entry originates in a study of T cell changes during pregnancy in multiple sclerosis. TCRdb's table, derived via immunoSEQ multiplex PCR, lists solely in-frame clones and lacks some. The data hold some 64,000 clones, with roughly nine tenths observed a single time. Germline CDR1 and CDR2: MDHEN and SYDVKM. V was cut by 8 bases and J by 5 bases, with 9 bases left in between. CDR3 length equals 11 residues. The chain employs TRBV28 and TRBJ1-2, with D possibly TRBD1 on 6 matching bases. The sequence came from a female donor with multiple sclerosis, enrolled in a pregnancy study. The sample in question was peripheral blood, obtained after pregnancy. The CDR3 protein is CASVTGYGYTF. In DNA, the CDR3 is TGTGCCAGCGTGACAGGATATGGCTACACCTTC.